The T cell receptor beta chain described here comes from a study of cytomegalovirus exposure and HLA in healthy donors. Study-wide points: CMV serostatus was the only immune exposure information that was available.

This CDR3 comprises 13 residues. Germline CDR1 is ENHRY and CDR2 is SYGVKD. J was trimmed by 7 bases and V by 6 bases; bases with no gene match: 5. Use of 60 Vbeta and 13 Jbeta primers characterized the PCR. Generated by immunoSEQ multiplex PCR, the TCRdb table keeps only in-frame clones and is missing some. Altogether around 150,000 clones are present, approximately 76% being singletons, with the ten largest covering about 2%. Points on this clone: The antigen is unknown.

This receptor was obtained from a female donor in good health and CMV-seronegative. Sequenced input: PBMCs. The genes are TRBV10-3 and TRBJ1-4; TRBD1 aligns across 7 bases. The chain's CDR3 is CAIRGDSFEKLFF. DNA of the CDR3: TGTGCCATCAGGGGGGACAGTTTTGAAAAACTGTTTTTT.